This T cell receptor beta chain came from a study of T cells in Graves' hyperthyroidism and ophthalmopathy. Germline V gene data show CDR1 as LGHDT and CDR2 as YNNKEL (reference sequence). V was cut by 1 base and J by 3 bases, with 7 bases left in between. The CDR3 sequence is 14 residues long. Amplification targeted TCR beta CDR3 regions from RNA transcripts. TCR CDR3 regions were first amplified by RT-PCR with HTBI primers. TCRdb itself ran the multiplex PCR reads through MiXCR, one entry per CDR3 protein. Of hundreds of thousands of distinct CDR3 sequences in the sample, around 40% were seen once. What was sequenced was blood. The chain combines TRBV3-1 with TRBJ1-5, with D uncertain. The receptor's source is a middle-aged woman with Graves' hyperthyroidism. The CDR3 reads CASSQATDNQPQHF. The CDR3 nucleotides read TGTGCCAGCAGCCAAGCGACGGACAATCAGCCCCAGCATTTT. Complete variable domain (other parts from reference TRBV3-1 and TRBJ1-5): DTAVSQTPKYLVTQMGNDKSIKCEQNLGHDTMYWYKQDSKKFLKIMFSYNNKELIINETVPNRFSPKSPDKAHLNLHINSLELGDSAVYFCASSQATDNQPQHFGDGTRLSIL.